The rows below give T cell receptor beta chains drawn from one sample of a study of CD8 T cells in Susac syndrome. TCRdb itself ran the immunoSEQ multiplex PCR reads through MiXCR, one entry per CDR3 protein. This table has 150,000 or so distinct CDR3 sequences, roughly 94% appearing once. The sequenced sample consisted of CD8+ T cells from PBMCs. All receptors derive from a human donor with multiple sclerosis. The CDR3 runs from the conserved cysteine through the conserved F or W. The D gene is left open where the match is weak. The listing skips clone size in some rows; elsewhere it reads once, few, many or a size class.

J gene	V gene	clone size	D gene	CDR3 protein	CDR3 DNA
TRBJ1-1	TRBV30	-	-	CAGLRNTEAFF	TGTGCCGGCCTTAGAAACACTGAAGCTTTCTTT
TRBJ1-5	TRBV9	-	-	CASSGGGTLQPQHF	TGTGCCAGCAGCGGTGGAGGCACGTTGCAGCCCCAGCATTTT
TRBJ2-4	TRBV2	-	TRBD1	CASSDGTGRNIQYF	TGTGCCAGCAGCGACGGGACAGGGCGTAACATTCAGTACTTC
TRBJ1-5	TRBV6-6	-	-	CASSPGGNNQPQHF	TGTGCCAGCAGTCCGGGGGGGAACAATCAGCCCCAGCATTTT
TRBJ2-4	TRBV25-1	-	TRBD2	CASSDPQLAGGHKNIQYF	TGTGCCAGCAGTGACCCCCAACTAGCGGGGGGGCACAAAAACATTCAGTACTTC
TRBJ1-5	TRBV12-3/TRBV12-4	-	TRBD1	CASSPMGQGDNQPQHF	TGTGCCAGCAGTCCGATGGGACAGGGGGACAATCAGCCCCAGCATTTT
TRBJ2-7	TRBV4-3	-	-	CASSQDRSGAYEQYF	TGCGCCAGCAGCCAAGATCGGTCCGGGGCCTACGAGCAGTACTTC
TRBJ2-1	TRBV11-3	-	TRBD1	CASSSPGGIDEQFF	TGTGCCAGCAGTTCCCCAGGGGGTATAGATGAGCAGTTCTTC
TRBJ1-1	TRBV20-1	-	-	CSALDRYLNTEAFF	TGCAGTGCTTTGGACCGATATTTGAACACTGAAGCTTTCTTT
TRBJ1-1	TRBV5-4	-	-	CASSSNWGALAFF	TGTGCCAGCAGCTCGAATTGGGGAGCGTTGGCTTTCTTT
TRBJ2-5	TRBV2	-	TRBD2	CASPQRQRGGQETQYF	TGTGCCAGCCCCCAGCGCCAGCGGGGGGGACAAGAGACCCAGTACTTC
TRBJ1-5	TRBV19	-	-	CASSIEGPPNQPQHF	TGTGCCAGTAGTATAGAGGGCCCACCTAATCAGCCCCAGCATTTT
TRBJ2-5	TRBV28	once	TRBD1	CASSVDREYQETQYF	TGTGCCAGCAGTGTCGACAGGGAGTACCAAGAGACCCAGTACTTC
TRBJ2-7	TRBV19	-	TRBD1	CASSFWTGDYEQYF	TGTGCCAGTAGTTTCTGGACAGGCGATTACGAGCAGTACTTC
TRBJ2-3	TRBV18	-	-	CASSPEPAGNTDTQYF	TGTGCCAGCTCACCAGAACCGGCGGGGAACACAGATACGCAGTATTTT
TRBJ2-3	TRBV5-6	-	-	CASSLGSWNTDTQYF	TGTGCCAGCAGCTTGGGCTCCTGGAACACAGATACGCAGTATTTT
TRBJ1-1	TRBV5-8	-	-	CASSLYSLNTEAFF	TGTGCCAGCAGCTTGTACAGCTTGAACACTGAAGCTTTCTTT
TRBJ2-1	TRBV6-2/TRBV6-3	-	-	CASSYQDEQFF	TGTGCCAGCAGTTACCAGGATGAGCAGTTCTTC
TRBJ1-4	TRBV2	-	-	CASSSRRGNSEKLFF	TGTGCCAGCAGTTCCCGCAGGGGCAATAGTGAAAAACTGTTTTTT
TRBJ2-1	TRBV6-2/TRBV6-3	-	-	CASSHSRGNEQFF	TGTGCCAGCAGCCACTCGAGGGGCAATGAGCAGTTCTTC
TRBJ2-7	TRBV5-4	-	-	CASSLGPRPDDEQYF	TGTGCCAGCAGCTTGGGGCCAAGGCCAGATGACGAGCAGTACTTC
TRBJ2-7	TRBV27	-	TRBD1	CASSLSAGTGVYEQYF	TGTGCCAGCAGCCTGAGTGCCGGGACAGGGGTCTACGAGCAGTACTTC
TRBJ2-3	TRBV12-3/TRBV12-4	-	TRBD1	CASSTGVADTQYF	TGTGCCAGCAGTACAGGGGTTGCGGATACGCAGTATTTT
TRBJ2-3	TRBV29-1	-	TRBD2	CSVEIPTSGGRDTQYF	TGCAGCGTTGAAATCCCGACTAGCGGGGGTCGGGATACGCAGTATTTT
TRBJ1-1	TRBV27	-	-	CASRIGRGTEAFF	TGTGCCAGCAGGATAGGCAGGGGTACTGAAGCTTTCTTT
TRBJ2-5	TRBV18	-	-	CASSPGQETQYF	TGTGCCAGCTCACCTGGCCAAGAGACCCAGTACTTC
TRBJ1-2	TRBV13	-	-	CASSLLGGGNYGYTF	TGTGCCAGCAGCTTACTTGGGGGAGGTAACTATGGCTACACCTTC
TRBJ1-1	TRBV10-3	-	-	CAISEYPPGARHRAFF	TGTGCCATCAGTGAATACCCCCCAGGGGCACGACATCGAGCTTTCTTT
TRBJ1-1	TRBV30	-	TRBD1	CAWTAGTGGTEAFF	TGTGCCTGGACAGCCGGGACAGGGGGCACTGAAGCTTTCTTT
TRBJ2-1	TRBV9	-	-	CASSANNEQFF	TGTGCCAGCAGCGCCAACAATGAGCAGTTCTTC
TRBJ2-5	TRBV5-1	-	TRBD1	CASSLRGHQETQYF	TGCGCCAGCAGCCTTAGGGGGCACCAAGAGACCCAGTACTTC
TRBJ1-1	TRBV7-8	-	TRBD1	CASSLDRGPLNTEAFF	TGTGCCAGCAGTTTGGACAGGGGGCCCTTGAACACTGAAGCTTTCTTT
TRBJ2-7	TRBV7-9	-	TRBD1	CASSSPTGLYEQYF	TGTGCCAGCAGCTCCCCGACAGGGTTGTACGAGCAGTACTTC
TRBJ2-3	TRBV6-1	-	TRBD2	CASSGLAGTQYF	TGTGCCAGCAGTGGACTAGCTGGTACGCAGTATTTT
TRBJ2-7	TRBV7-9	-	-	CASSFFDTYSYEQYF	TGTGCCAGCAGCTTTTTCGATACCTATTCCTACGAGCAGTACTTC
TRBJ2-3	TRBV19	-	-	CASSIHGAGLVFTDTQYF	TGTGCCAGTAGTATACACGGTGCGGGGCTCGTTTTCACAGATACGCAGTATTTT
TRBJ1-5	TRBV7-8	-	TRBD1	CASSLKGAGNQPQHF	TGTGCCAGCAGCTTAAAGGGGGCGGGAAATCAGCCCCAGCATTTT
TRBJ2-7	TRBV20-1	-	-	CSAKREGSTFVYEQYF	TGCAGTGCTAAGAGAGAGGGGTCGACATTTGTATACGAGCAGTACTTC
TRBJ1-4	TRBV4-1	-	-	CASSQTRQATNEKLFF	TGCGCCAGCAGCCAAACACGACAGGCTACTAATGAAAAACTGTTTTTT
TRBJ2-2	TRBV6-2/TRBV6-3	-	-	CASSYSSPRELFF	TGTGCCAGCAGTTACTCGTCCCCCCGGGAGCTGTTTTTT
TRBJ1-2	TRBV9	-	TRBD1	CASSTHRGLSRGYTF	TGTGCCAGCAGCACACACAGGGGGTTGTCTCGTGGCTACACCTTC
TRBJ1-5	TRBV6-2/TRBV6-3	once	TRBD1	CASSYPPGTVRDQPQHF	TGTGCCAGCAGTTACCCGCCCGGGACAGTCCGGGATCAGCCCCAGCATTTT
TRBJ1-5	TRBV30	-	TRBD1	CAWSKRGPNQPQHF	TGTGCCTGGAGTAAGAGGGGGCCGAATCAGCCCCAGCATTTT
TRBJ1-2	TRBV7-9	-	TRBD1	CASSSGTGGWGYTF	TGTGCCAGCAGCTCTGGAACAGGGGGTTGGGGCTACACCTTC
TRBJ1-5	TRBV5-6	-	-	CASSSRPFSNQPQHF	TGTGCCAGCAGCTCACGGCCGTTTAGCAATCAGCCCCAGCATTTT
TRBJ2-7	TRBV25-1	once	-	CASSAFGGRTEQYF	TGTGCCAGCAGTGCCTTTGGGGGTCGGACCGAGCAGTACTTC
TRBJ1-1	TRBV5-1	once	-	CASRRGAEAFF	TGCGCCAGCAGGAGGGGCGCTGAAGCTTTCTTT
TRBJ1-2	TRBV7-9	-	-	CASSLSPGRANYGYTF	TGTGCCAGCAGCCTGTCCCCAGGCAGGGCTAACTATGGCTACACCTTC
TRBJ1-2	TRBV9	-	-	CASGLSGGYTF	TGTGCCAGCGGACTCTCGGGGGGCTACACCTTC
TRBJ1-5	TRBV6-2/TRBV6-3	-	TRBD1	CASSIGTGNQPQHF	TGTGCCAGCAGTATAGGGACAGGCAATCAGCCCCAGCATTTT
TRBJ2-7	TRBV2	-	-	CASRDMDGSYEQYF	TGTGCCAGCAGGGACATGGACGGGAGCTACGAGCAGTACTTC
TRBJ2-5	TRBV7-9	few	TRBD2	CASSLRGGSETQYF	TGTGCCAGCAGCTTACGGGGAGGGAGTGAGACCCAGTACTTC
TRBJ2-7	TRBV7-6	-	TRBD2	CASSSRSGGIAYEQYF	TGTGCCAGCAGCTCCCGGAGCGGGGGGATAGCCTACGAGCAGTACTTC
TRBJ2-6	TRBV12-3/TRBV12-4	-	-	CANPGGANVLTF	TGTGCCAACCCAGGCGGGGCCAACGTCCTGACTTTC
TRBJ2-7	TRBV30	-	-	CAWSHNADSEQYF	TGTGCCTGGAGTCACAACGCAGATTCCGAGCAGTACTTC
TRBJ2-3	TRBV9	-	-	CASTQGGSHTDTQYF	TGTGCCAGCACCCAAGGGGGTTCCCACACAGATACGCAGTATTTT
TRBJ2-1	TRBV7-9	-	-	CASSLGGAGNEQFF	TGTGCCAGCAGCTTAGGAGGGGCTGGCAATGAGCAGTTCTTC
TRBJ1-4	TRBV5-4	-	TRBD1	CASSFTGGDEKLFF	TGTGCCAGCAGCTTTACAGGGGGTGATGAAAAACTGTTTTTT
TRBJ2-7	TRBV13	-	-	CASSPSTGSSYEQYF	TGTGCCAGCAGCCCATCAACAGGGAGCTCCTACGAGCAGTACTTC
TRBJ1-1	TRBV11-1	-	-	CASSQDYYPAGISLPNTEAFF	TGTGCCAGCAGCCAGGACTATTACCCCGCTGGCATAAGCCTACCGAACACTGAAGCTTTCTTT